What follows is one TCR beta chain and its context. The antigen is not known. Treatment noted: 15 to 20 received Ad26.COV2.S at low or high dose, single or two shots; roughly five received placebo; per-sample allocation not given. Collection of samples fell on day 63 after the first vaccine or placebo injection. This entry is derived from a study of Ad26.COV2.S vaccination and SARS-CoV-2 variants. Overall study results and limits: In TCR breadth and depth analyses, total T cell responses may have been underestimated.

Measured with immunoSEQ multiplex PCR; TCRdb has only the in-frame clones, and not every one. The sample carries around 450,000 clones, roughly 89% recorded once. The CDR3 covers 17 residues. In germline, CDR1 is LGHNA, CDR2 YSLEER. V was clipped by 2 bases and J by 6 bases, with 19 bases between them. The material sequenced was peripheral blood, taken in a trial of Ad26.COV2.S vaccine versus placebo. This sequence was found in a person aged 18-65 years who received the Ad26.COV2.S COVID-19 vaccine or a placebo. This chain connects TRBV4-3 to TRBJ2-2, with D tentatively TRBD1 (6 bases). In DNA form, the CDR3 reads TGCGCCAGCAGCCAAACGACAGGTTGGGCTGGTGCCGGGGAGCTGTTTTTT. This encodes CASSQTTGWAGAGELFF.